The 30 T cell receptor beta chains listed next were all sequenced from one sample in a study of T cells in Graves' hyperthyroidism and ophthalmopathy. TCR beta CDR3 regions were amplified from RNA transcripts. The study used the HTBI primer set for a first-round RT-PCR of the TCR CDR3. TCRdb ran MiXCR on the multiplex PCR reads and lists one entry per CDR3 protein. Seen here are about 570,000 distinct CDR3 sequences, just over 45% observed once, and the top ten hold about 20%. The sequenced sample consisted of peripheral blood or thyroid tissue (not recorded which). These TCRs come from an adult woman with Graves' disease, either hyperthyroidism or ophthalmopathy (not recorded which).

The chain employs TRBV7-8 and TRBJ1-6; D not resolved. Germline V gene data show CDR1 as SGHVS and CDR2 as FQNEAQ. This CDR3 contains 15 residues. With 1 base removed from V and 9 bases from J, the gap between germline ends came to 13 bases. CDR3 sequence reads: CASSLVGRMGSPLHF. As DNA, the CDR3 is TGTGCCAGCAGCTTAGTAGGACGAATGGGTTCACCCCTCCACTTT.

This chain links TRBV2 with TRBJ1-2; 10 positions match TRBD1. V gave up 8 bases and J gave up 6 bases; unmatched junction bases: 3. Per germline, CDR1 SNHLY and CDR2 FYNNEI. The CDR3 is 12 amino acids. The CDR3 region is CASPGTGDGYTF. The CDR3 coding sequence is TGTGCCAGCCCCGGGACAGGGGATGGCTACACCTTC.

The chain employs TRBV7-2 and TRBJ2-5; D uncertain. Trimming shortened V by 3 bases and J by 5 bases, and 13 bases separated the two germline ends. Per the germline V gene, CDR1 is SGHTA and CDR2 is FQGNSA. The CDR3 covers 14 residues. The CDR3 protein is CASSFARPRETQYF. The CDR3 nucleotides are TGTGCCAGCAGCTTCGCAAGGCCCCGTGAGACCCAGTACTTC.

This clonotype was observed a handful of times. The chain joins TRBV30 to TRBJ1-5, with D hard to call. Germline CDR1 is GTSNPN and CDR2 is SVGIG (reference sequence). This CDR3 is 13 amino acids long. V was clipped by 1 base and J by 3 bases, with 7 bases between them. The CDR3 bases are TGTGCCTGGAGTGGCCACCTCAATCAGCCCCAGCATTTT. As protein: CAWSGHLNQPQHF.

The chain links TRBV10-3 to TRBJ1-2; D is perhaps TRBD1 (6 bases). V lost 2 bases, J lost 3 bases, and 10 bases lay in between. The germline CDR1 and CDR2 sequences are ENHRY and SYGVKD. The CDR3 runs to 14 residues. The CDR3 here is CAISEGGADYGYTF. CDR3 sequence (DNA): TGTGCCATCAGTGAGGGGGGGGCGGACTATGGCTACACCTTC.

This clonotype was seen ten or more times. The chain couples TRBV2 to TRBJ2-7; 9 bases agree with TRBD1. V shed 6 bases, J shed 0 bases, and the junction held 3 bases outside the gene matches. Germline assignment: CDR1 SNHLY and CDR2 FYNNEI. CDR3 length: 14 residues. CDR3 loop: CASSSDRGSYEQYF. The CDR3 DNA follows: TGTGCCAGCAGCTCGGACAGGGGCTCCTACGAGCAGTACTTC.

V and J are TRBV19 and TRBJ1-2, with 9 bases aligning to TRBD1. Per the germline V gene, CDR1 is LNHDA and CDR2 is SQIVND (reference sequence). This CDR3 spans 13 amino acids. Trimming at V came to 5 bases and at J to 8 bases, leaving 6 bases not matched to a gene. The CDR3 region has the DNA TGTGCCAGTAGTCCCCGGGACAGGGTAGGCTACACCTTC. It yields the protein CASSPRDRVGYTF.

The chain combines TRBV12-3 or TRBV12-4 with TRBJ1-2; tentatively, D is TRBD1 (5 bases). The V end lost 6 bases, the J end lost 3 bases, and 14 bases lay between the germline ends. CDR3 length: 14 amino acids. CDR3 residues: CASSLSRADYGYTF. As DNA, the CDR3 is TGTGCCAGCAGCTTAAGCAGGGCGGACTATGGCTACACCTTC.

The chain uses TRBV20-1 and TRBJ2-1; 10 bases are shared with TRBD2. Germline V lookup: CDR1 DFQATT, CDR2 SNEGSKA (reference sequence). The CDR3 length is 15 residues. V dropped 7 bases and J dropped 2; count of bases not matched to a gene: 8. CDR3 DNA: TGCAGTGTTACGAGAGCGGGAGGGCCCTACAATGAGCAGTTCTTC. This translates into CSVTRAGGPYNEQFF.

As to this clonotype: Just one base apart from a much larger clone, this may be a read error. The chain combines TRBV10-3 with TRBJ2-7, with D tentatively TRBD2 (6 bases). V was cut by 11 bases and J by 1 base, with 12 bases left in between. The CDR3 spans 12 residues. The germline V gene has CDR1 ENHRY and CDR2 SYGVKD. This chain's CDR3 is CAAGRESYEQYF. The CDR3 DNA reads TGTGCCGCCGGGCGGGAATCCTACGAGCAGTACTTC.

The J gene is TRBJ1-6, the V gene TRBV20-1; TRBD1 is a possible D gene (5 bases). Germline-derived CDR1 and CDR2 are DFQATT and SNEGSKA (reference sequence). This CDR3 is 14 amino acids long. V lost 3 bases, J lost 10 bases, and 16 bases lay in between. The CDR3 loop reads CSARSIVGGSPLHF. CDR3 nucleotides: TGCAGTGCTAGGAGCATAGTCGGGGGATCACCCCTCCACTTT.

This clonotype was recorded at least ten times. V usage is TRBV12-3 or TRBV12-4 and J usage is TRBJ1-1; no firm D call. V lost 3 bases, J lost 1 base, and 6 bases lay in between. CDR3 length equals 13 residues. CDR3 DNA sequence: TGTGCCAGCAGTTTTATCCCGAACACTGAAGCTTTCTTT. Translating gives CASSFIPNTEAFF.

A single count supports this clonotype. This chain links TRBV6-1 with TRBJ1-1; no reliable D call. CDR3 length: 13 amino acids. Trimming pared 7 bases from V and 1 base from J, leaving 10 bases between. Germline CDR1 is MNHNS and CDR2 is SASEGT. CDR3 sequence: CASNDPGNTEAFF. The CDR3 DNA sequence: TGTGCCAGCAATGACCCAGGGAACACTGAAGCTTTCTTT.

The chain recombines TRBV2 with TRBJ1-2, with D perhaps matching TRBD1 (5 bases). CDR3 size: 14 residues. Germline CDR1 SNHLY, CDR2 FYNNEI. Trimming pared 5 bases from V and 2 bases from J, leaving 12 bases between. CDR3 residues: CASSPMGGNYGYTF. Written as DNA, the CDR3 is TGTGCCAGCAGTCCCATGGGGGGAAACTATGGCTACACCTTC.

This clonotype was counted at least ten times. The chain couples TRBV10-3 to TRBJ2-7, with TRBD1 identical over 11 bases. The germline gives CDR1 ENHRY, CDR2 SYGVKD. The CDR3 runs 13 residues. With 4 bases clipped from V and 6 bases from J, the junction kept 2 bases outside the gene matches. Here the CDR3 DNA reads TGTGCCATCAGTGTGGACAGGGGGCCCGAGCAGTACTTC. This translates into CAISVDRGPEQYF.

This clonotype appeared many times. The J gene is TRBJ2-7, the V gene TRBV9, with TRBD2 matching 7 bases. J lost 3 bases, V lost 3 bases, and 6 bases had no gene match. Germline-derived CDR1 and CDR2 are SGDLS and YYNGEE. CDR3 length equals 14 residues. The CDR3 loop is CASSGPSGLYEQYF. In DNA, the CDR3 is TGTGCCAGCAGCGGACCTAGCGGCCTCTACGAGCAGTACTTC.

V gene TRBV7-2 combines with J gene TRBJ1-1, with 12 bases identical to TRBD1. CDR3 length equals 16 residues. With 5 bases clipped from V and 0 bases from J, the junction kept 4 bases outside the gene matches. CDR1 SGHTA and CDR2 FQGNSA come from the germline V gene. The CDR3 loop is CASSRDRGPMNTEAFF. The CDR3 DNA follows: TGTGCCAGCAGCCGGGACAGGGGGCCAATGAACACTGAAGCTTTCTTT. Looking up the rest from reference TRBV7-2 and TRBJ1-1 gives the full variable domain: GAGVSQSPSNKVTEKGKDVELRCDPISGHTALYWYRQSLGQGLEFLIYFQGNSAPDKSGLPSDRFSAERTGGSVSTLTIQRTQQEDSAVYLCASSRDRGPMNTEAFFGQGTRLTVV.

On this clonotype itself: This may be a read error, as it is one base from a much larger clone. The V gene is TRBV5-1, the J gene TRBJ2-5, with D perhaps matching TRBD1 or TRBD2 (5 bases each). Germline values: CDR1 SGHRS, CDR2 YFSETQ. This CDR3 has 13 residues. The CDR3 spells CASTAGTQGTQYF. The DNA for the CDR3 is TGCGCCAGCACCGCAGGGACCCAAGGGACCCAGTACTTC.

This clonotype came up many times. This chain uses TRBV6-5 with TRBJ2-1; D perhaps matches TRBD2 (5 bases). Germline CDR1 MNHEY, CDR2 SVGAGI. Trimming took 4 bases from V and 9 from J, leaving 19 bases between them. CDR3 size: 15 residues. CDR3 sequence: CASSSPDPSEGEQFF. CDR3 in DNA: TGTGCCAGCAGTTCACCGGACCCATCTGAGGGTGAGCAGTTCTTC.

This clonotype was observed a handful of times. The genes are TRBV18 and TRBJ1-2, with D perhaps matching TRBD1 (6 bases). The V gene lost 5 bases and the J gene lost 3 bases, with 13 bases spanning the gap. Germline CDR1 is KGHSH and CDR2 is LQKENI. This CDR3 comprises 14 residues. CDR3 in amino acids: CASSTTGGDYGYTF. In nucleotides, the CDR3 is TGTGCCAGCTCAACGACAGGAGGGGACTATGGCTACACCTTC.

The gene calls are TRBV2 and TRBJ1-6; 8 positions agree with TRBD1. V lost 11 bases, J lost 8 bases, and 8 bases stayed unmatched. Germline loops: CDR1 SNHLY, CDR2 FYNNEI. The CDR3 has 13 amino acids. The CDR3 spells CAPEDRVYSPLHF. The DNA of the CDR3 is TGTGCCCCAGAGGACAGGGTCTATTCACCCCTCCACTTT.

CDR3 bases: TGTGCCATCAGTGGACCCAAAACGACGTACACTGAAGCTTTCTTT. Its protein is CAISGPKTTYTEAFF. The chain couples TRBV10-3 to TRBJ1-1; no reliable D call. There are 15 residues in the CDR3. Germline CDR1 is ENHRY and CDR2 is SYGVKD. With 4 bases removed from V and 3 bases from J, the gap between germline ends came to 15 bases.

V is TRBV5-6 and J is TRBJ1-2; no clear D gene. Germline V gene data show CDR1 as SGHDT and CDR2 as YYEEEE. Deletions cut 2 bases from V and 8 bases from J, with 13 bases between. CDR3 size: 13 residues. The CDR3: CASSFSTTGGYTF. DNA of the CDR3: TGTGCCAGCAGCTTCAGTACCACGGGAGGCTACACCTTC.

The chain is built from TRBV25-1 and TRBJ1-1; TRBD1 matches 10 bases. This CDR3 is 13 amino acids long. CDR1 is MGHDK and CDR2 is SYGVNS in the germline V gene. V was pared by 6 bases and J by 7 bases, with 5 bases of the junction left unmatched. This CDR3 reads CASRDRGTNEAFF. Written as DNA, the CDR3 is TGTGCCAGCAGGGACAGGGGGACGAATGAAGCTTTCTTT.

This clonotype was recorded many times. The rearrangement uses TRBV6-2 or TRBV6-3 and TRBJ2-7; D call uncertain. This CDR3 region has 12 residues. V was trimmed by 2 bases and J by 4 bases, leaving 6 bases between them. CDR1 MNHEY and CDR2 SVGEGT come from the germline V gene. CDR3 DNA: TGTGCCAGCAGTTACCAGGCGTACGAGCAGTACTTC. Protein product: CASSYQAYEQYF.

There are many counts of this clonotype. V usage is TRBV5-1 and J usage is TRBJ1-6, with 8 bases identical to TRBD1. Losses at the gene ends were 4 bases for V and 7 bases for J; bases not matched to a gene: 4. CDR1 and CDR2 (germline): SGHRS, YFSETQ. There are 14 residues in the CDR3. CDR3 region: CASSLGTGNSPLHF. The DNA of the CDR3 is TGCGCCAGCAGCCTGGGGACAGGCAATTCACCCCTCCACTTT.

This clonotype has a count of ten or more. The chain has TRBV5-5 and TRBJ2-5; 8 bases are a match to TRBD1. CDR3 size: 15 residues. CDR1 and CDR2 from the germline V gene are SGHKS and YYEKEE (reference sequence). V lost 4 bases and J lost 2; bases outside the gene matches: 7. In DNA, the CDR3 is TGTGCCAGCAGCCGGACAGGGCGCTTTCAAGAGACCCAGTACTTC. Protein sequence: CASSRTGRFQETQYF.

Many counts were recorded for this clonotype. This chain joins TRBV20-1 and TRBJ2-7, with 8 bases fitting TRBD1. The CDR3 spans 11 residues. V lost 2 bases, J lost 9 bases, and 3 bases stayed unmatched. CDR1 and CDR2 from the germline V gene are DFQATT and SNEGSKA (reference sequence). The CDR3 DNA sequence: TGCAGTGCTAGAACAGGGGGGTGGCAGTACTTC. Encoded protein: CSARTGGWQYF.

The rearrangement links TRBV4-1 to TRBJ1-2; the D is unclear. Germline values: CDR1 MGHRA, CDR2 YSYEKL. The CDR3 covers 16 residues. Trimming removed 0 bases at V and 5 bases at J, with 16 bases between. CDR3: CASSQEVQLHRYGYTF. CDR3 in DNA: TGCGCCAGCAGCCAAGAGGTACAGCTCCATCGTTATGGCTACACCTTC.

V is TRBV20-1 and J is TRBJ2-2, with TRBD2 identical over 8 bases. The V and J ends lost 6 bases and 8 bases, in that order; junction bases with no gene match: 8. Germline CDR1 is DFQATT and CDR2 is SNEGSKA (reference sequence). This CDR3 spans 13 amino acids. The CDR3, as DNA: TGCAGTGCCCCAGCGGGAGAGGCGGGGGAGCTGTTTTTT. It specifies CSAPAGEAGELFF.